Listed below are T cell receptor beta chains from one sample, sequenced in a study. TCRdb reprocessed the 5' RACE reads with MiXCR, giving one entry per CDR3 protein. The table shows about 64,000 distinct CDR3 sequences, with about 20% occurring only once. Source material: memory CD4+ T cells sorted from a lymph node. These receptors all stem from a female donor with breast cancer. Each CDR3 is given with its conserved first and last residue. Fields, in order: V gene, clone size, D gene, J gene, CDR3 DNA, CDR3 protein. A D gene is named only where the DNA matches it firmly. The size entry is marked missing in some rows and otherwise reads once, few, many or a size class.

V gene: TRBV15
clone size: .
D gene: .
J gene: TRBJ2-3
CDR3 DNA: TGTGCCACCAGCAGAGAGTTGGGGTTGACAGATACGCAGTATTTT
CDR3 protein: CATSRELGLTDTQYF

V gene: TRBV29-1
clone size: few
D gene: .
J gene: TRBJ2-5
CDR3 DNA: TGCAGCGTTTTTCACGGGCAGGAGACCCAGTACTTC
CDR3 protein: CSVFHGQETQYF

V gene: TRBV4-1
clone size: .
D gene: .
J gene: TRBJ1-4
CDR3 DNA: TGCGCCAGCAGCCAAGTAATGGGAGCCAATGAAAAACTGTTTTTT
CDR3 protein: CASSQVMGANEKLFF

V gene: TRBV5-1
clone size: .
D gene: .
J gene: TRBJ1-1
CDR3 DNA: TGCGCCAGCAGCTTAACCCCCGCGAACACTGAAGCTATCTTT
CDR3 protein: CASSLTPANTEAIF

V gene: TRBV9
clone size: .
D gene: .
J gene: TRBJ2-7
CDR3 DNA: TGTGCCAGCAGCTCCGGACTATTGTCCGAGCAGTACTTC
CDR3 protein: CASSSGLLSEQYF

V gene: TRBV9
clone size: .
D gene: .
J gene: TRBJ1-1
CDR3 DNA: TGTGCCAGCAGTCGTAGCGAGAGGGCAGGTGAAGCTTGCTTT
CDR3 protein: CASSRSERAGEACF

V gene: TRBV7-2
clone size: few
D gene: .
J gene: TRBJ1-5
CDR3 DNA: TGTGCCAGCAGCCCATCGGGACAGCCCCAGCATTTT
CDR3 protein: CASSPSGQPQHF

V gene: TRBV7-2
clone size: .
D gene: .
J gene: TRBJ1-2
CDR3 DNA: TGTGCCAGCAGTCAAAGAGGGAGTAACTATGGCTACACCTTC
CDR3 protein: CASSQRGSNYGYTF

V gene: TRBV6-5
clone size: .
D gene: TRBD2
J gene: TRBJ2-2
CDR3 DNA: TGTGCCAGCAAACCAACCCGGGACTATAACACCGGGGAGCTGTTTTTT
CDR3 protein: CASKPTRDYNTGELFF

V gene: TRBV7-7
clone size: many
D gene: .
J gene: TRBJ2-5
CDR3 DNA: TGTGCTAGCAGCTTAGCGAGGGGAGAGACCCAGTACTTC
CDR3 protein: CASSLARGETQYF

V gene: TRBV29-1
clone size: once
D gene: .
J gene: TRBJ2-7
CDR3 DNA: TGCAGCGCCGGGAGCGCCTACGAGCAGTACTTC
CDR3 protein: CSAGSAYEQYF

V gene: TRBV20-1
clone size: few
D gene: TRBD1
J gene: TRBJ1-1
CDR3 DNA: TGCAGTGCTAGAGATATAAATCGGGACAGCGGGACTTTCTTT
CDR3 protein: CSARDINRDSGTFF

V gene: TRBV6-2/TRBV6-3
clone size: .
D gene: .
J gene: TRBJ1-5
CDR3 DNA: TGTGCCAGCAGTTATCAAACCCTAGGTGAGCCCCAGCATTTT
CDR3 protein: CASSYQTLGEPQHF

V gene: TRBV29-1
clone size: many
D gene: .
J gene: TRBJ1-5
CDR3 DNA: TGCAGCGTTGTCACAGGAGGCAATCAGCCCCAGCATTTT
CDR3 protein: CSVVTGGNQPQHF

V gene: TRBV20-1
clone size: .
D gene: TRBD1
J gene: TRBJ1-2
CDR3 DNA: TGCAGTGCTAGAGATCTAGGACAGGCAGATAACTATGGCTACACCTTC
CDR3 protein: CSARDLGQADNYGYTF

V gene: TRBV12-3/TRBV12-4
clone size: few
D gene: TRBD1
J gene: TRBJ2-1
CDR3 DNA: TGTGCCAGCAGCAGCACAGGGGGCAAAAATGAGCAGTTCTTC
CDR3 protein: CASSSTGGKNEQFF

V gene: TRBV30
clone size: .
D gene: .
J gene: TRBJ1-6
CDR3 DNA: TGTGCCTGGAGTGGGGGGGACACGAGGTCCTATAATTCACCCCTCCACTTT
CDR3 protein: CAWSGGDTRSYNSPLHF

V gene: TRBV5-1
clone size: few
D gene: TRBD2
J gene: TRBJ2-1
CDR3 DNA: TGCGCCAGCAGCCGGACGACTAGCGGCCCCCTCGGGGATGAGCAGTTCTTC
CDR3 protein: CASSRTTSGPLGDEQFF

V gene: TRBV20-1
clone size: many
D gene: .
J gene: TRBJ2-5
CDR3 DNA: TGCAGTGCAAAGAGGTGGGGGCTGGAAGAGACCCAGTACTTC
CDR3 protein: CSAKRWGLEETQYF

V gene: TRBV10-1
clone size: .
D gene: TRBD2
J gene: TRBJ2-1
CDR3 DNA: TGCGCCAGCAGTGGGCAGCGGGATGGGGAGCAGTTCTTC
CDR3 protein: CASSGQRDGEQFF

V gene: TRBV7-8
clone size: .
D gene: TRBD2
J gene: TRBJ2-3
CDR3 DNA: TGTGCCAGCAGCCCGGTGGTAGCGGGGGGCACAGATACGCAGTATTTT
CDR3 protein: CASSPVVAGGTDTQYF

V gene: TRBV11-2
clone size: few
D gene: .
J gene: TRBJ1-6
CDR3 DNA: TGTGCCAGCAGCTTAGAATCCCTTAATTCACCCCTCCACTTT
CDR3 protein: CASSLESLNSPLHF

V gene: TRBV5-1
clone size: .
D gene: .
J gene: TRBJ2-7
CDR3 DNA: TGCGCCAGCAGCTTGTATGCAACTGCCTACGAGCAGTACTTC
CDR3 protein: CASSLYATAYEQYF